The next 23 T cell receptor beta chains were all read from a single sample in a study of T cell repertoires in cytomegalovirus infection. One entry per CDR3 protein results from TCRdb running MiXCR on the reads. The sample lists about 310,000 distinct CDR3 sequences; around a quarter were seen once. Antigens for these TCRs are unknown. Sequencing used cultured PBMCs, obtained from culture after CMV antigen stimulation. All receptors derive from a human donor in good health (CMV status not recorded). Some clones in this sample may be carry-over from other donors' samples.

The V and J genes are TRBV10-3 and TRBJ2-6; D is undetermined. V dropped 4 bases and J dropped 0 bases, with 10 bases sitting between them. Germline V lookup: CDR1 ENHRY, CDR2 SYGVKD. The CDR3 spans 16 residues. The CDR3 spells CAISGSFNSGANVLTF. CDR3 bases: TGTGCCATCAGTGGCAGCTTTAACTCTGGGGCCAACGTCCTGACTTTC.

V usage is TRBV6-1 and J usage is TRBJ1-5; D is ambiguous. This CDR3 comprises 15 residues. From germline, CDR1 is MNHNS and CDR2 SASEGT. Trimming pared 1 base from V and 0 bases from J, leaving 7 bases between. CDR3 bases: TGTGCCAGCAGTGAAGGGCTCGATAGCAATCAGCCCCAGCATTTT. This codes for CASSEGLDSNQPQHF.

The sample holds many counts of this clonotype. The rearrangement joins TRBV28 to TRBJ2-7; possibly TRBD2 for D (5 bases). Trimming took 11 bases from V and 2 from J, leaving 13 bases between them. The CDR3 is 12 residues long. The V gene's germline CDR1 is MDHEN and CDR2 SYDVKM. CDR3 DNA: TGTGCCGGGAAGCCCGGGACCTACGAGCAGTACTTC. Translated, it gives CAGKPGTYEQYF.

V and J are TRBV11-3 and TRBJ2-1; D may correspond to TRBD1 or TRBD2 (5 bases each). Germline V CDR1 and CDR2: SGHNT, YENEEA. The CDR3 has 16 amino acids. V shed 0 bases and J shed 0 bases, with 9 bases lying between them. CDR3 sequence: CASSLEGLASYNEQFF. The CDR3, as DNA: TGTGCCAGCAGCTTAGAGGGGCTAGCCTCCTACAATGAGCAGTTCTTC.

This clonotype has just a few counts. This chain joins TRBV7-2 and TRBJ1-2, with unresolved D. Germline CDR1 SGHTA, CDR2 FQGNSA. Trimming took off 1 base at V and 6 bases at J, with 21 bases between the two ends. This CDR3 comprises 17 residues. This chain's CDR3 is CASSLDLGSYHRDGYTF. The CDR3, as DNA: TGTGCCAGCAGCTTAGATCTGGGAAGCTATCATCGTGATGGCTACACCTTC.

Ten or more counts support this clonotype. The chain combines TRBV12-3 or TRBV12-4 with TRBJ2-3, with unresolved D. V lost 3 bases and J 0 bases, leaving 13 bases between the germline ends. This CDR3 has 16 amino acids. The CDR3 DNA sequence: TGTGCCAGCAGTTTTGCATTTGCGGCTAGCACAGATACGCAGTATTTT. Translated: CASSFAFAASTDTQYF.

This clonotype was seen repeatedly, ten times or more. The CDR3 reads CASSPSTGYGYTF. Here the CDR3 DNA reads TGTGCCAGCAGTCCGTCGACAGGCTATGGCTACACCTTC. This chain links TRBV7-9 with TRBJ1-2; possibly TRBD1 for D (6 bases). Per the germline V gene, CDR1 is SEHNR and CDR2 is FQNEAQ (reference sequence). This CDR3 region has 13 residues. V lost 6 bases and J 4 bases, leaving 12 bases between the germline ends.

This clonotype showed up many times. The rearrangement links TRBV7-2 to TRBJ2-3; weak D call: TRBD2 (5 bases). Germline lookup yields CDR1 SGHTA and CDR2 FQGNSA. This CDR3 is built from 16 residues. Trimming removed 3 bases from V and 2 bases from J, with 15 bases in between. CDR3 amino acids: CASSLIASGFTDTQYF. Written as DNA, the CDR3 is TGTGCCAGCAGCTTGATAGCGAGCGGTTTCACAGATACGCAGTATTTT. The entire variable domain, with the rest obtained from reference TRBV7-2 and TRBJ2-3, is as follows: GAGVSQSPSNKVTEKGKDVELRCDPISGHTALYWYRQSLGQGLEFLIYFQGNSAPDKSGLPSDRFSAERTGGSVSTLTIQRTQQEDSAVYLCASSLIASGFTDTQYFGPGTRLTVL.

This clonotype was seen many times. V gene TRBV7-2 combines with J gene TRBJ1-1; D is unresolved. This CDR3 region has 15 residues. In germline, CDR1 is SGHTA, CDR2 FQGNSA. V was clipped by 5 bases and J by 7 bases, with 20 bases between them. This CDR3 is CASSPGTANLLEAFF. The CDR3 bases are TGTGCCAGCAGCCCCGGTACAGCGAACCTTCTTGAAGCTTTCTTT. The full variable domain, rest sourced from reference TRBV7-2 and TRBJ1-1, is GAGVSQSPSNKVTEKGKDVELRCDPISGHTALYWYRQSLGQGLEFLIYFQGNSAPDKSGLPSDRFSAERTGGSVSTLTIQRTQQEDSAVYLCASSPGTANLLEAFFGQGTRLTVV.

The chain combines TRBV7-2 with TRBJ2-3; D might be TRBD2 (6 bases). Germline V gives CDR1 SGHTA, CDR2 FQGNSA. V was shortened by 3 bases and J by 4 bases, with 14 bases between the two germline ends. The CDR3 loop spans 15 amino acids. CDR3 protein: CASSFGGSIADTQYF. The DNA for the CDR3 is TGTGCCAGCAGCTTTGGAGGGAGTATCGCAGATACGCAGTATTTT.

V is TRBV27 and J is TRBJ2-1; 7 bases fit TRBD2. Germline assignment: CDR1 MNHEY and CDR2 SMNVEV (reference sequence). The V segment lost 6 bases and the J segment 9 bases; nucleotides outside the gene matches: 8. The CDR3 contains 13 residues. For the CDR3, the DNA is TGTGCCAGCAGCCCGCGGCGGGAGACTGAGCAGTTCTTC. This gives the protein CASSPRRETEQFF.

There are many counts of this clonotype. The V call is TRBV7-9, the J call TRBJ1-3; 7 bases line up with TRBD1. The J segment lost 4 bases and the V segment lost 4 bases, leaving 4 bases of the junction unmatched. The CDR3 is 14 amino acids. Germline V gene sequence: CDR1 SEHNR, CDR2 FQNEAQ (reference sequence). The CDR3 reads CASSSTGSGNTIYF. Written as DNA, the CDR3 is TGTGCCAGCAGCTCGACAGGGTCAGGAAACACCATATATTTT.

This clonotype was observed at least ten times. This rearrangement joins TRBV27 to TRBJ2-3; D uncertain. The CDR3 extends over 12 amino acids. Germline CDR1 is MNHEY and CDR2 is SMNVEV (reference sequence). V was clipped by 6 bases and J by 0 bases, with 4 bases between them. This chain's CDR3 is CASRTSTDTQYF. Here the CDR3 DNA reads TGTGCCAGCAGGACCAGCACAGATACGCAGTATTTT.

In this sample, this clonotype turned up a few times. This chain connects TRBV7-2 to TRBJ1-5, with 11 bases fitting TRBD1. Germline trimming cut 3 bases from V and 5 bases from J; bases unmatched to any gene: 6. Germline V lookup: CDR1 SGHTA, CDR2 FQGNSA. CDR3 length equals 16 residues. In DNA, the CDR3 is TGTGCCAGCAGCTTTTTCGGGACAGGGGGAGATCAGCCCCAGCATTTT. This sequence encodes CASSFFGTGGDQPQHF.

This chain joins TRBV28 and TRBJ2-7; D uncertain. Trimming removed 6 bases at V and 6 bases at J, with 18 bases between. The CDR3 runs to 14 residues. Germline CDR1 MDHEN, CDR2 SYDVKM. The CDR3 sequence: CASSPSRPNAEQYF. The CDR3 coding sequence is TGTGCCAGCAGCCCGTCAAGGCCCAACGCCGAGCAGTACTTC. The variable domain in full, with the rest retrieved from reference TRBV28 and TRBJ2-7, is DVKVTQSSRYLVKRTGEKVFLECVQDMDHENMFWYRQDPGLGLRLIYFSYDVKMKEKGDIPEGYSVSREKKERFSLILESASTNQTSMYLCASSPSRPNAEQYFGPGTRLTVT.

This clonotype was counted at least ten times. The genes are TRBV7-2 and TRBJ2-1, with D unclear. Trimming stripped 1 base from V and 0 bases from J, with 4 bases between. There are 14 residues in the CDR3. Germline loops: CDR1 SGHTA, CDR2 FQGNSA. CDR3 loop: CASSLGPSYNEQFF. The DNA for the CDR3 is TGTGCCAGCAGCTTAGGACCCTCCTACAATGAGCAGTTCTTC. Using reference TRBV7-2 and TRBJ2-1 for the parts outside the CDR3, the full variable domain is GAGVSQSPSNKVTEKGKDVELRCDPISGHTALYWYRQSLGQGLEFLIYFQGNSAPDKSGLPSDRFSAERTGGSVSTLTIQRTQQEDSAVYLCASSLGPSYNEQFFGPGTRLTVL.

The CDR3 region has the DNA TGTGCCAGCAGTTACGGGGGGAGTGGACCCTACAATGAGCAGTTCTTC. It is translated as CASSYGGSGPYNEQFF. The chain joins TRBV6-2 or TRBV6-3 to TRBJ2-1, with D maybe TRBD2 (6 bases). The CDR3 has 16 amino acids. With 2 bases removed from V and 2 bases from J, the gap between germline ends came to 13 bases. Looked up from germline, CDR1 is MNHEY and CDR2 is SVGEGT.

The chain carries TRBV6-2 or TRBV6-3 and TRBJ1-3; D perhaps matches TRBD1 (6 bases). Trimming shortened V by 8 bases and J by 2 bases, and 13 bases separated the two germline ends. This CDR3 is built from 14 residues. Germline V CDR1 and CDR2: MNHEY, SVGEGT. In nucleotides, the CDR3 is TGTGCCAGCGGACGGGGGCTCCCTGGAAACACCATATATTTT. This sequence encodes CASGRGLPGNTIYF.

The sample holds many counts of this clonotype. The chain recombines TRBV29-1 with TRBJ1-2; no firm D call. The V and J ends lost 8 bases and 2 bases respectively, with 24 bases between them. Germline values: CDR1 SQVTM, CDR2 ANQGSEA. This CDR3 is built from 16 residues. The CDR3 DNA reads as TGCAGCTCCATGGGCGGGAGTTGGAGCGGCAACTATGGCTACACCTTC. This sequence encodes CSSMGGSWSGNYGYTF.

This sequence joins TRBV28 and TRBJ2-5; 9 positions match TRBD1. The CDR3 contains 16 residues. Trimming took 6 bases from V and 2 from J; bases not matched to a gene: 10. The germline V gene has CDR1 MDHEN and CDR2 SYDVKM. CDR3 nucleotides: TGTGCCAGCAGCCTCCCTGGGGGGACAGGGCAAGAGACCCAGTACTTC. Its translation is CASSLPGGTGQETQYF. The complete variable domain, with remaining parts taken from reference TRBV28 and TRBJ2-5, reads DVKVTQSSRYLVKRTGEKVFLECVQDMDHENMFWYRQDPGLGLRLIYFSYDVKMKEKGDIPEGYSVSREKKERFSLILESASTNQTSMYLCASSLPGGTGQETQYFGPGTRLLVL.

This clonotype was seen a handful of times. This chain connects TRBV10-2 to TRBJ2-7; TRBD2 matches 11 bases. This CDR3 spans 13 amino acids. V shed 6 bases, J shed 5 bases, and the junction held 3 bases outside the gene matches. CDR1 is WSHSY and CDR2 is SAAADI in the germline V gene. For the CDR3, the DNA is TGCGCCAGCAGACTAGCGGGAGAAGACGAGCAGTACGTC. Its translation is CASRLAGEDEQYV.

The chain employs TRBV14 and TRBJ2-7, with 7 bases fitting TRBD2. The V segment lost 1 base and the J segment 4 bases; nucleotides outside the gene matches: 10. The CDR3 is made up of 16 amino acids. CDR1 and CDR2 (germline): SGHDN, FVKESK. CDR3 protein: CASSQGGAGVYYEQYF. The CDR3 nucleotides are TGTGCCAGCAGCCAAGGAGGTGCGGGAGTCTATTACGAGCAGTACTTC. Filled out from reference TRBV14 and TRBJ2-7, the complete variable domain reads EAGVTQFPSHSVIEKGQTVTLRCDPISGHDNLYWYRRVMGKEIKFLLHFVKESKQDESGMPNNRFLAERTGGTYSTLKVQPAELEDSGVYFCASSQGGAGVYYEQYFGPGTRLTVT.

This chain links TRBV20-1 with TRBJ2-3; 8 nucleotides line up with TRBD2. CDR1 is DFQATT, CDR2 SNEGSKA, per germline (reference sequence). The CDR3 is 13 residues long. V shed 5 bases, J shed 2 bases, and the junction held 3 bases outside the gene matches. CDR3 region: CSAERGSTDTQYF. DNA of the CDR3: TGCAGTGCTGAGCGGGGGTCCACAGATACGCAGTATTTT.